A selection of T cell receptor beta chains follows, all from one sample in a study of cytomegalovirus exposure and HLA in healthy donors. Here immunoSEQ multiplex PCR was the method, and the copy in TCRdb shows in-frame clones only, minus some. The repertoire includes about 140,000 clones, about four fifths of them detected once, and 1.1% to 1.5% sits in the top ten. The sequenced sample was PBMCs. These receptor sequences come from a woman aged 40 to 50 in good health and CMV-seronegative. CDR3s include the opening cysteine and the closing phenylalanine or tryptophan. The order of the fields is J gene, V gene, clone size, D gene, CDR3 protein, CDR3 DNA. D genes are given only for firm matches. Not every row has a clone size; where given, it reads once, few, many or a size class.

j_gene: TRBJ2-2
v_gene: TRBV7-6
abundance: .
d_gene: .
CDR3aa: CASSLAEGALTGELFF
CDR3nt: TGTGCCAGCAGCTTAGCGGAGGGGGCCCTCACCGGGGAGCTGTTTTTT

j_gene: TRBJ1-2
v_gene: TRBV28
abundance: once
d_gene: .
CDR3aa: CASSLDQGVPYGYTF
CDR3nt: TGTGCCAGCAGTTTAGATCAGGGCGTACCCTATGGCTACACCTTC

j_gene: TRBJ2-1
v_gene: TRBV5-1
abundance: .
d_gene: TRBD1
CDR3aa: CASSWATGGSYNEQFF
CDR3nt: TGCGCCAGCAGCTGGGCGACAGGGGGCTCCTACAATGAGCAGTTCTTC

j_gene: TRBJ1-1
v_gene: TRBV18
abundance: .
d_gene: .
CDR3aa: CASSSSRGYNTEAFF
CDR3nt: TGTGCCAGCTCCTCGTCGAGGGGGTATAACACTGAGGCTTTCTTT

j_gene: TRBJ1-1
v_gene: TRBV19
abundance: few
d_gene: .
CDR3aa: CASRDLRWQGAFF
CDR3nt: TGTGCCAGCCGGGACCTTCGATGGCAGGGGGCTTTCTTT

j_gene: TRBJ1-4
v_gene: TRBV7-9
abundance: many
d_gene: .
CDR3aa: CASSPGLQVHEKLFF
CDR3nt: TGTGCCAGCAGTCCAGGGCTACAGGTACATGAAAAACTGTTTTTT

j_gene: TRBJ2-7
v_gene: TRBV19
abundance: few
d_gene: TRBD1
CDR3aa: CASRSGGEQYF
CDR3nt: TGTGCCAGTAGGTCAGGGGGCGAGCAGTACTTC

j_gene: TRBJ1-6
v_gene: TRBV2
abundance: .
d_gene: .
CDR3aa: CASSVLDSRGGSSYNSPLHF
CDR3nt: TGTGCCAGCAGTGTTTTGGATTCAAGGGGGGGGAGCTCCTATAATTCACCCCTCCACTTT

j_gene: TRBJ2-1
v_gene: TRBV6-5
abundance: .
d_gene: TRBD2
CDR3aa: CASSYSGGGPYNEQFF
CDR3nt: TGTGCCAGCAGTTACTCCGGCGGGGGGCCCTACAATGAGCAGTTCTTC

j_gene: TRBJ1-6
v_gene: TRBV6-5
abundance: .
d_gene: TRBD1
CDR3aa: CASSYTGDRNSPLHF
CDR3nt: TGTGCCAGCAGTTACACGGGGGACAGAAATTCACCCCTCCACTTT

j_gene: TRBJ2-2
v_gene: TRBV19
abundance: .
d_gene: TRBD1
CDR3aa: CASRRGQGTSGELFF
CDR3nt: TGTGCCAGTAGACGCGGACAGGGGACCTCCGGGGAGCTGTTTTTT

j_gene: TRBJ1-1
v_gene: TRBV5-1
abundance: .
d_gene: .
CDR3aa: CASSLAFLQGYSYTEAFF
CDR3nt: TGCGCCAGCAGCCTGGCGTTTTTACAGGGTTATAGTTACACTGAAGCTTTCTTT

j_gene: TRBJ1-1
v_gene: TRBV18
abundance: .
d_gene: TRBD1
CDR3aa: CASSPRSVGQGAMEPEAFF
CDR3nt: TGTGCCAGCTCACCACGGTCGGTCGGACAGGGGGCAATGGAGCCTGAAGCTTTCTTT

j_gene: TRBJ1-5
v_gene: TRBV6-5
abundance: .
d_gene: .
CDR3aa: CASSPTSGNQPQHF
CDR3nt: TGTGCCAGCAGCCCTACGTCCGGCAATCAGCCCCAGCATTTT